This T cell receptor (beta chain) stems from a study of blood T cell repertoires in COVID-19. Study at large: The United States, Italy and Spain provided the acute and convalescent COVID-19 samples. Sample material is recorded as cDNA or gDNA derived from T cells, B-cell-depleted T cells, or PBMCs.

There are a few counts of this clone. As processed by the authors: Nucleated cell number was recorded as an estimate derived from reference gene primer amplification. Sequencing was performed with immunoSEQ multiplex PCR; in TCRdb, only in-frame clones are kept and a portion is missing. V and J calls and clone size are those listed in that table; D and trimming were worked out from the DNA. The sample lists 150,000 to 200,000 clones, 87% occurring once. V shed 4 bases and J shed 2 bases, with 13 bases lying between them. CDR1 is SGHRS and CDR2 is YFSETQ in the germline V gene. The CDR3 covers 16 residues.

The TCR was taken from a man aged 60-69 years with active or convalescent COVID-19. The chain combines TRBV5-1 with TRBJ2-6, with a tentative D call TRBD2 (6 bases). The sequencing sample was made of peripheral blood. As DNA, the CDR3 is TGCGCCAGCAGCACCTTAGGAGGGGCTGGGGCCAACGTCCTGACTTTC. Its protein product is CASSTLGGAGANVLTF.